Presented here are 27 T cell receptor beta chains from one specimen sequenced in a study of CD8+CD57+ T cells in acquired aplastic anemia. Profiling of TCR beta VDJ combinations and CDR3 sequences used genomic DNA as template. MiXCR was run by TCRdb on the reads, yielding one entry per CDR3 protein. The table records about 210,000 distinct CDR3 sequences, around 60% of them present only once. Sequencing was carried out using sorted CD4+, CD8+, or CD8+CD57+ T cells (not recorded which) from PBMCs. These receptor sequences come from a human donor in good health.

V is TRBV20-1 and J is TRBJ1-1, with unresolved D. The CDR3 is 13 amino acids. CDR1 and CDR2 from the germline V gene are DFQATT and SNEGSKA (reference sequence). Trimming removed 2 bases at V and 1 base at J, with 8 bases between. CDR3: CSARSQPNTEAFF. CDR3 DNA sequence: TGCAGTGCTAGATCACAGCCGAACACTGAAGCTTTCTTT.

This chain uses TRBV5-1 with TRBJ2-5; 9 bases line up with TRBD2. CDR3 length: 16 residues. Per germline, CDR1 SGHRS and CDR2 YFSETQ. Losses at the gene ends were 0 bases for V and 1 base for J; bases not matched to a gene: 4. The CDR3 region is CASSLEWRGGQETQYF. As DNA, the CDR3 is TGCGCCAGCAGCTTGGAATGGCGGGGGGGCCAAGAGACCCAGTACTTC.

The rearrangement joins TRBV20-1 to TRBJ2-2; 9 bases fit TRBD2. The CDR3 is 14 amino acids. The germline gives CDR1 DFQATT, CDR2 SNEGSKA (reference sequence). Trimming removed 6 bases from V and 3 bases from J; junction bases left unmatched: 5. The CDR3 loop is CSAVAGAYTGELFF. CDR3 coding DNA: TGCAGTGCGGTAGCGGGGGCGTACACCGGGGAGCTGTTTTTT.

The chain joins TRBV10-3 to TRBJ2-3; weak D call: TRBD2 (7 bases). Looked up from germline, CDR1 is ENHRY and CDR2 is SYGVKD. Trimming took 4 bases from V and 1 from J, leaving 15 bases between them. CDR3 length: 16 residues. The CDR3 bases are TGTGCCATCAGTGTGGGAACAGGGAGGGGCACAGATACGCAGTATTTT. As protein: CAISVGTGRGTDTQYF.

The rearrangement joins TRBV24-1 to TRBJ2-1; 13 bases match TRBD2. The CDR3 loop spans 15 amino acids. Losses at the gene ends were 5 bases for V and 9 bases for J; bases not matched to a gene: 6. The germline V gene has CDR1 KGHDR and CDR2 SFDVKD. CDR3 DNA: TGTGCCACCAGTGGCGTGGGACTAGCGGGAATTGAGCAGTTCTTC. It is translated as CATSGVGLAGIEQFF.

The chain uses TRBV19 and TRBJ2-1, with 13 bases lining up with TRBD2. Germline CDR1 reads LNHDA; CDR2 reads SQIVND (reference sequence). V gave up 8 bases and J gave up 4 bases; unmatched junction bases: 5. The CDR3 is 15 amino acids. The CDR3 is CASRTSGRGYNEQFF. CDR3 coding DNA: TGTGCCAGTCGGACTAGCGGGAGAGGGTACAATGAGCAGTTCTTC.

The rearrangement joins TRBV2 to TRBJ1-5; D is undetermined. This CDR3 has 15 residues. V lost 3 bases to trimming and J lost 3 bases, with 12 bases between them. Germline CDR1 is SNHLY and CDR2 is FYNNEI. The DNA for the CDR3 is TGTGCCAGCAGTGACAGAACTCTCTCCAATCAGCCCCAGCATTTT. This encodes CASSDRTLSNQPQHF. The full variable domain, its missing parts supplied by reference TRBV2 and TRBJ1-5, is EPEVTQTPSHQVTQMGQEVILRCVPISNHLYFYWYRQILGQKVEFLVSFYNNEISEKSEIFDDQFSVERPDGSNFTLKIRSTKLEDSAMYFCASSDRTLSNQPQHFGDGTRLSIL.

The chain employs TRBV7-2 and TRBJ2-7; the D call may be TRBD1 or TRBD2 (7 bases each). CDR3 length equals 15 residues. V dropped 5 bases and J dropped 2 bases, with 16 bases sitting between them. Germline V gene lookup returns CDR1 SGHTA and CDR2 FQGNSA. Here the CDR3 DNA reads TGTGCCAGCAGCCCAGCGGCAGGGGGGGCCTACGAGCAGTACTTC. Translated, it gives CASSPAAGGAYEQYF.

With respect to this clonotype: A much larger clonotype is one base distant, so this may be a read error. The V and J genes are TRBV5-1 and TRBJ2-3, with D maybe TRBD2 (5 bases). There are 14 residues in the CDR3. CDR1 is SGHRS, CDR2 YFSETQ, per germline. Here the CDR3 reads CASSSDGLTDTRYF. CDR3 DNA sequence: TGTGCCAGCAGCTCAGACGGACTCACAGATACGCGGTATTTT.

V usage is TRBV29-1 and J usage is TRBJ1-1, with 8 bases fitting TRBD1. The germline CDR1 and CDR2 sequences are SQVTM and ANQGSEA. The CDR3 spans 14 residues. J lost 3 bases, V lost 5 bases, and 8 bases had no gene match. CDR3 sequence (DNA): TGCAGCGTTCAACCGACAGGGGTGGACACTGAAGCTTTCTTT. Its translation is CSVQPTGVDTEAFF.

V usage is TRBV24-1 and J usage is TRBJ2-3; D is undetermined. The CDR3 runs 13 residues. Trimming left V 3 bases short and J 6 bases short, with 9 bases between. The germline CDR1 and CDR2 sequences are KGHDR and SFDVKD. Here the CDR3 DNA reads TGTGCCACCAGTGATCCTCCCTTGGATACGCAGTATTTT. Encoded protein: CATSDPPLDTQYF.

This clonotype was counted a few times. V is TRBV15 and J is TRBJ2-5; possible D gene TRBD1, 6 bases. Trimming stripped 3 bases from V and 1 base from J, with 12 bases between. This CDR3 spans 15 amino acids. Germline loops: CDR1 LNHNV, CDR2 YYDKDF (reference sequence). This CDR3 is CATSRRTTGQETQYF. The CDR3 bases are TGTGCCACCAGCAGGAGGACGACAGGCCAAGAGACCCAGTACTTC.

J is TRBJ1-1 and V is TRBV7-3, with 11 bases fitting TRBD1. CDR3 size: 15 residues. CDR1 is SGHTA and CDR2 is FQGTGA in the germline V gene. V was pared by 6 bases and J by 9 bases, with 12 bases of the junction left unmatched. CDR3 in amino acids: CASRLQRTGGPKAFF. The CDR3 nucleotides read TGTGCCAGCAGGTTACAAAGGACAGGGGGCCCTAAAGCTTTCTTT. The variable domain in full, with the rest retrieved from reference TRBV7-3 and TRBJ1-1, is GAGVSQTPSNKVTEKGKYVELRCDPISGHTALYWYRQSLGQGPEFLIYFQGTGAADDSGLPNDRFFAVRPEGSVSTLKIQRTERGDSAVYLCASRLQRTGGPKAFFGQGTRLTVV.

The chain joins TRBV7-9 to TRBJ2-3; 9 nucleotides align to TRBD2. In germline, CDR1 is SEHNR, CDR2 FQNEAQ (reference sequence). Germline trimming cut 2 bases from V and 3 bases from J; bases unmatched to any gene: 6. The CDR3 has 16 residues. The CDR3 loop is CASSLRGGGGTDTQYF. CDR3 DNA sequence: TGTGCCAGCAGCTTACGTGGCGGGGGGGGTACAGATACGCAGTATTTT.

This rearrangement joins TRBV20-1 to TRBJ2-5; no reliable D call. Trimming took off 2 bases at V and 5 bases at J, with 3 bases between the two ends. Germline assignment: CDR1 DFQATT and CDR2 SNEGSKA (reference sequence). CDR3 length: 10 residues. CDR3 sequence reads: CSARKETQYF. CDR3 bases: TGCAGTGCTAGAAAGGAGACCCAGTACTTC.

The chain uses TRBV15 and TRBJ2-5; D is ambiguous. The CDR3 has 12 amino acids. V lost 0 bases to trimming and J lost 4 bases, with 3 bases between them. CDR1 LNHNV and CDR2 YYDKDF come from the germline V gene (reference sequence). CDR3 bases: TGTGCCACCAGCAGAGATGTAGAGACCCAGTACTTC. It specifies CATSRDVETQYF.

For this clonotype: Germline and junction disagree at one end, which may indicate a read error. The chain links TRBV7-9 to TRBJ2-7; D is perhaps TRBD1 or TRBD2 (6 bases each). This CDR3 is 14 amino acids long. The germline V gene has CDR1 SEHNR and CDR2 FQNEAQ (reference sequence). The CDR3 reads CAGSLRGAGHEQYF. The CDR3 DNA is TGCGCCGGCAGCTTGAGGGGGGCAGGCCACGAGCAGTACTTC. Full variable domain (remainder filled in from reference TRBV7-9 and TRBJ2-7): DTGVSQNPRHKITKRGQNVTFRCDPISEHNRLYWYRQTLGQGPEFLTYFQNEAQLEKSRLLSDRFSAERPKGSFSTLEIQRTEQGDSAMYLCAGSLRGAGHEQYFGPGTRLTVT.

The sample holds many counts of this clonotype. The V and J genes are TRBV5-1 and TRBJ1-3, with D possibly TRBD1 on 6 matching bases. The CDR3 sequence is 16 residues long. Looked up from germline, CDR1 is SGHRS and CDR2 is YFSETQ. V lost 0 bases and J lost 2, with 12 bases in between. The CDR3 loop reads CASSLGNREAGNTIYF. The CDR3 coding sequence is TGCGCCAGCAGCTTGGGGAACAGGGAAGCTGGAAACACCATATATTTT.

The rearrangement links TRBV19 to TRBJ2-3; 8 nucleotides line up with TRBD2. Trimming at V came to 6 bases and at J to 4 bases, leaving 9 bases not matched to a gene. The CDR3 has 15 amino acids. Germline-derived CDR1 and CDR2 are LNHDA and SQIVND (reference sequence). The CDR3 here is CASRLPGTRSDTQYF. CDR3 in DNA: TGTGCCAGTAGGCTACCCGGGACTAGGTCAGATACGCAGTATTTT.

This clonotype was counted between two and nine times. This chain joins TRBV7-8 and TRBJ2-7, with 7 bases fitting TRBD1. Germline V gene data show CDR1 as SGHVS and CDR2 as FQNEAQ. Trimming cost V 2 bases and J 1 base; bases outside gene matches: 2. The CDR3 covers 14 residues. The CDR3 nucleotides are TGTGCCAGCAGCTTAACGACAGGGTCCTACGAGCAGTACTTC. It is translated as CASSLTTGSYEQYF.

This chain uses TRBV10-2 with TRBJ1-3; TRBD1 matches at 8 bases. The J segment lost 3 bases and the V segment lost 4 bases, leaving 14 bases of the junction unmatched. Germline V gene lookup returns CDR1 WSHSY and CDR2 SAAADI. The CDR3 is made up of 18 amino acids. The chain's CDR3 is CASSGPWTGKSYGNTIYF. CDR3 nucleotides: TGCGCCAGCAGTGGGCCCTGGACAGGGAAGTCTTATGGAAACACCATATATTTT.

This chain links TRBV7-2 with TRBJ2-5, with D possibly matching TRBD1 (5 bases). With 6 bases removed from V and 0 bases from J, the gap between germline ends came to 11 bases. CDR1 is SGHTA, CDR2 FQGNSA, per germline. The length of the CDR3 is 14 residues. CDR3 nucleotide sequence: TGTGCCAGCAGTCGCGACAGTAACCAAGAGACCCAGTACTTC. Residues: CASSRDSNQETQYF.

The V gene is TRBV12-3 or TRBV12-4, the J gene TRBJ2-7; the match to TRBD1 covers 8 bases. After removal of 3 bases from V and 1 base from J, the junction contained 2 bases not matched to a gene. This CDR3 region has 14 residues. CDR3 sequence reads: CASSLDRVSYEQYF. Written as DNA, the CDR3 is TGTGCCAGCAGTTTGGACAGGGTTTCCTACGAGCAGTACTTC.

V gene TRBV10-3 combines with J gene TRBJ2-5; D is undetermined. The CDR3 has 13 amino acids. V lost 3 bases and J lost 1, with 6 bases in between. The germline V gene has CDR1 ENHRY and CDR2 SYGVKD. As DNA, the CDR3 is TGTGCCATCAGTGACGGCTTCCAAGAGACCCAGTACTTC. It translates to CAISDGFQETQYF.

The gene calls are TRBV20-1 and TRBJ1-2, with 7 bases fitting TRBD1. The ends lost 6 bases at V and 5 bases at J; junction bases unmatched: 6. The CDR3 has 12 residues. Germline V gene lookup returns CDR1 DFQATT and CDR2 SNEGSKA (reference sequence). CDR3 region: CSAPKQGYGYTF. Written as DNA, the CDR3 is TGCAGTGCGCCAAAACAGGGGTATGGCTACACCTTC.

The V gene is TRBV12-3 or TRBV12-4, the J gene TRBJ1-6; perhaps TRBD1 as D (6 bases). CDR3 length equals 12 residues. V shed 5 bases and J shed 15 bases, with 14 bases lying between them. The CDR3 DNA reads TGTGCCAGCAGTCACAGGGTTGACATCCTCCACTTT. Translation gives CASSHRVDILHF.

This clonotype has a count of ten or more. This chain joins TRBV28 and TRBJ2-7; D is unclear. The CDR3 has 13 amino acids. V dropped 3 bases and J dropped 0 bases, with 6 bases sitting between them. In germline, CDR1 is MDHEN, CDR2 SYDVKM. CDR3 DNA: TGTGCCAGCAGTTTCTCTAGCTCCTACGAGCAGTACTTC. This encodes CASSFSSSYEQYF.